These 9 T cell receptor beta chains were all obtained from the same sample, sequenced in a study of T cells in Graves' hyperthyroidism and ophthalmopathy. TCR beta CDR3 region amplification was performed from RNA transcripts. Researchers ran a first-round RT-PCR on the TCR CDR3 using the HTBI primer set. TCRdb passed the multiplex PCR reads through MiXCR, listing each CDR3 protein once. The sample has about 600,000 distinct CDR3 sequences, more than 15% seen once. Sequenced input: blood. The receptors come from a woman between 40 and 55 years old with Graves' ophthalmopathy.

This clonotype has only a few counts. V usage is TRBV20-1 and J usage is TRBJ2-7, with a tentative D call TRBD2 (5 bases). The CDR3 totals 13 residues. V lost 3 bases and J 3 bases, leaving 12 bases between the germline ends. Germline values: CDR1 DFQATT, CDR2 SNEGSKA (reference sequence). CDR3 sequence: CSARLAMNYEQYF. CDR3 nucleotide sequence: TGCAGTGCTAGGCTAGCTATGAACTACGAGCAGTACTTC.

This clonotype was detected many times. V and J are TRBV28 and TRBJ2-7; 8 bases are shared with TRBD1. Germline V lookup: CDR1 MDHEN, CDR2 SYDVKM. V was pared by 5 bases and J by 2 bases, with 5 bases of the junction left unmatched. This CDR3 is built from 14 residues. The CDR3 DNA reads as TGTGCCAGCAGTCGCCGGGGACAGGCCTACGAGCAGTACTTC. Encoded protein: CASSRRGQAYEQYF. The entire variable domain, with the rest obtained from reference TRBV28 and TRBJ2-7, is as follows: DVKVTQSSRYLVKRTGEKVFLECVQDMDHENMFWYRQDPGLGLRLIYFSYDVKMKEKGDIPEGYSVSREKKERFSLILESASTNQTSMYLCASSRRGQAYEQYFGPGTRLTVT.

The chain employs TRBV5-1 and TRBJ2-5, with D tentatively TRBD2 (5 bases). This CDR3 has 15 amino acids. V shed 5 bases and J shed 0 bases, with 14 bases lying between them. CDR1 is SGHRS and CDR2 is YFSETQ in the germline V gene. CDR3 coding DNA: TGCGCCAGCAGAGTGGGAGTCACTAACCAAGAGACCCAGTACTTC. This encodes CASRVGVTNQETQYF.

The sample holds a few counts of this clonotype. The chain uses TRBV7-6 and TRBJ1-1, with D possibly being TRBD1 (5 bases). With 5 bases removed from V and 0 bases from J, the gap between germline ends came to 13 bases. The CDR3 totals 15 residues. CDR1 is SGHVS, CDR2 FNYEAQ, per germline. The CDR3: CASSPTGVMNTEAFF. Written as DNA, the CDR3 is TGTGCCAGCAGCCCGACGGGGGTCATGAACACTGAAGCTTTCTTT.

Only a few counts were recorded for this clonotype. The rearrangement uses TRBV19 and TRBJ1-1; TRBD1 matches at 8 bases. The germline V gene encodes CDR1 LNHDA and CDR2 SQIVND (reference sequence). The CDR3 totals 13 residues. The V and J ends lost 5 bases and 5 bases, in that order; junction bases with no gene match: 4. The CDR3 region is CASSPRGPTEAFF. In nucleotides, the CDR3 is TGTGCCAGTAGTCCCAGGGGGCCGACTGAAGCTTTCTTT.

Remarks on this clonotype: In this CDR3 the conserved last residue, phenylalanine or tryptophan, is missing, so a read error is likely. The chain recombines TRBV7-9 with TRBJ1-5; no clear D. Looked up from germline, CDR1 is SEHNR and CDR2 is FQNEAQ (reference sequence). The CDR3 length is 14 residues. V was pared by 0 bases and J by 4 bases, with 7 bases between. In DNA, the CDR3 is TGTGCCAGCAGCTTAGCAAACAGAAATCAGCCCCAGCATCTT. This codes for CASSLANRNQPQHL.

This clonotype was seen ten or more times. The chain's CDR3 is CASSYSMGGFDGYTF. For the CDR3, the DNA is TGTGCCAGCAGTTACTCGATGGGGGGGTTCGACGGCTACACCTTC. The V and J genes are TRBV6-5 and TRBJ1-2; perhaps TRBD1 as D (5 bases). The CDR3 has 15 residues. V lost 0 bases and J lost 8, with 16 bases in between. In germline, CDR1 is MNHEY, CDR2 SVGAGI.

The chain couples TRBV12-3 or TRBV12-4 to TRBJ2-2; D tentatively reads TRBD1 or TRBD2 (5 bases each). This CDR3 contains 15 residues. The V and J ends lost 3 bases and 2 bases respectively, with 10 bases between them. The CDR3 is CASSFRDPNTGELFF. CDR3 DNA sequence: TGTGCCAGCAGTTTCCGGGACCCAAACACCGGGGAGCTGTTTTTT.

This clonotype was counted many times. CDR3: CASSQISGTGYTF. CDR3 sequence (DNA): TGTGCCAGCAGCCAAATATCAGGGACTGGCTACACCTTC. The chain carries TRBV3-1 and TRBJ1-2; D possibly corresponds to TRBD1 (5 bases). The CDR3 consists of 13 residues. V lost 2 bases and J lost 7, with 11 bases in between. The germline gives CDR1 LGHDT, CDR2 YNNKEL (reference sequence).